Listed below are T cell receptor beta chains from one sample, sequenced in a study of immune cell composition in non-small cell lung cancer. TCRdb keeps only in-frame clones here, not all; method: immunoSEQ multiplex PCR. The sample has about 3,100 clones, roughly 85% seen once. Sequencing was carried out using lung tumor tissue. The receptors come from a human donor with non-small cell lung cancer. CDR3s include the opening cysteine and the closing phenylalanine or tryptophan. The D gene is left open where the match is weak. The listing skips clone size in some rows; elsewhere it reads once, few, many or a size class.

abundance | d_gene | j_gene | v_gene | CDR3nt | CDR3aa
. | TRBD1 | TRBJ2-7 | TRBV29-1 | TGCAGCGTTGAGGAGCAGGGGGCGGGTGAGCAGTACTTC | CSVEEQGAGEQYF
. | TRBD2 | TRBJ2-1 | TRBV5-4 | TGTGCCAGCAGCCTGGGGGGAGCGGGAGGGTCGGGGCTAGATGAGCAGTTCTTC | CASSLGGAGGSGLDEQFF
. | TRBD2 | TRBJ2-2 | TRBV19 | TGTGCCAGTAGGTCGAGCGGGAGTGTGGCCGGGGAGCTGTTTTTT | CASRSSGSVAGELFF
. | . | TRBJ2-7 | TRBV20-1 | TGCAGTATGGGCAGGGGCTCCGAGCAGTACTTC | CSMGRGSEQYF
few | TRBD1 | TRBJ2-7 | TRBV4-1 | TGCGCCAGCAGCCAAACACCGGGACAGGGGAGATGGGCTAGCTCCTACGAGCAGTACTTC | CASSQTPGQGRWASSYEQYF
. | TRBD1 | TRBJ2-1 | TRBV28 | TGTGCCAGCAGCGGGACCGGGACAGGGGTGGCGAATGAGCAGTTCTTC | CASSGTGTGVANEQFF
. | TRBD2 | TRBJ2-7 | TRBV2 | TGTGCCAGCAGCCTGCGGGGGACTAGCGGGAGCGAGCAGTACTTC | CASSLRGTSGSEQYF
. | . | TRBJ2-2 | TRBV7-9 | TGTGCCAGCAGCTTGAATCGGATACAGTCGAACACCGGGGAGCTGTTTTTT | CASSLNRIQSNTGELFF
. | . | TRBJ1-1 | TRBV5-4 | TGTGCCAGCACCTCGCCACAGGGCGACACTGAAGCTTTCTTT | CASTSPQGDTEAFF
. | TRBD1 | TRBJ2-3 | TRBV7-9 | TGTGCCAGCAGCTTTGGGACAGACACAGATACGCAGTATTTT | CASSFGTDTDTQYF
. | . | TRBJ2-5 | TRBV15 | TGTGCCACCAGCAGAGTAAGGGGAGAGACCCAGTACTTC | CATSRVRGETQYF
. | TRBD2 | TRBJ2-3 | TRBV10-3 | TGTGCCATCAGTGCTAGCGGAGAGAACACAGATACGCAGTATTTT | CAISASGENTDTQYF
. | . | TRBJ2-2 | TRBV2 | TGTGCCAGCAGGCAGACAGGCTCCACCGGGGAGCTGTTTTTT | CASRQTGSTGELFF
. | TRBD1 | TRBJ2-7 | TRBV7-9 | TGTGCCAGCAGCCCGGACAGGGCGCCCTACGAGCAGTACTTC | CASSPDRAPYEQYF
. | . | TRBJ1-5 | TRBV7-2 | TGTGCCAGCACCTTAAATTTACAGAACAATCAGCCCCAGCATTTT | CASTLNLQNNQPQHF
. | . | TRBJ2-1 | TRBV7-3 | TGTGCCAGCAGCCCCAGCAGGGTATCCTACAATGAGCAGTTCTTC | CASSPSRVSYNEQFF
. | TRBD2 | TRBJ2-3 | TRBV7-9 | TGTGCCAGCAGCCCCACATTGGGACTAGCGGCCACAGATACGCAGTATTTT | CASSPTLGLAATDTQYF
. | . | TRBJ2-7 | TRBV7-8 | TGTGCCAGCAGCTTAGAACGAGAGGAGCAGTACTTC | CASSLEREEQYF
. | . | TRBJ1-2 | TRBV25-1 | TGTGCCAGCAGTGAACCCCTCCTAAGTAGCGGCTACACCTTC | CASSEPLLSSGYTF
. | . | TRBJ1-1 | TRBV6-5 | TGTGCCAGCAGTATCAGGGAAATGAACACTGAAGCTTTCTTT | CASSIREMNTEAFF
. | . | TRBJ2-3 | TRBV28 | TGTGCCAGTTCCGGAGGGCCGCAAGATACGCAGTATTTT | CASSGGPQDTQYF
. | . | TRBJ2-3 | TRBV6-1 | TGTGCCAGCAGTGCGCGTTCGATTAGCACAGATACGCAGTATTTT | CASSARSISTDTQYF
. | . | TRBJ2-2 | TRBV7-3 | TGTGCCAGCAGCCCGGGGTCGAACACCGGGGAGCTGTTTTTT | CASSPGSNTGELFF
. | TRBD1 | TRBJ1-6 | TRBV28 | TGTGCCAGCAGTCCCATCGGACGGACAGGTCTCCTAGGTTCACCCCTCCACTTT | CASSPIGRTGLLGSPLHF
. | TRBD1 | TRBJ2-6 | TRBV27 | TGTGCCAGCAAAATAGGGGGCGCAGGGGCTGGGGCCAACGTCCTGACTTTC | CASKIGGAGAGANVLTF
. | . | TRBJ2-7 | TRBV7-9 | TGTGCCAGCAGCCCGACACTGGCATCCTACGAGCAGTACTTC | CASSPTLASYEQYF
large | . | TRBJ1-2 | TRBV2 | TGTGCCAGCAGTGCTTCGAGGGGGAGAGGCTACACCTTC | CASSASRGRGYTF
. | TRBD2 | TRBJ2-5 | TRBV30 | TGTGCCTGGAGTGTAAGGGGACTAGCGGGAGTAGGAGAGACCCAGTACTTC | CAWSVRGLAGVGETQYF
. | . | TRBJ2-7 | TRBV29-1 | TGCAGCGCCGAGGGGGACTCCTACGAGCAGTACTTC | CSAEGDSYEQYF
. | TRBD1 | TRBJ2-5 | TRBV5-1 | TGCGCCAGCAGCTTGGTGGGCACCGACAGGGGAGAGACCCAGTACTTC | CASSLVGTDRGETQYF
. | . | TRBJ1-3 | TRBV2 | TGTGCCAGCAGTGAGGGGGCTGGTGGAAACACCATATATTTT | CASSEGAGGNTIYF
. | TRBD1 | TRBJ2-1 | TRBV28 | TGTGCCAGCAGTAAAATGCGGACAGGGGGCCGGGATGAGCAGTTCTTC | CASSKMRTGGRDEQFF
. | TRBD2 | TRBJ2-1 | TRBV28 | TGTGCCAGCAGCGGGACTAGCGGGGGGGTCTACAATGAGCAGTTCTTC | CASSGTSGGVYNEQFF
. | . | TRBJ1-1 | TRBV28 | TGTGCCAGCAGGGAGGGGAGGCCTGAAGCTTTCTTT | CASREGRPEAFF
. | . | TRBJ1-5 | TRBV28 | TGTGCCAGCAGTGACGGGACATTCCTTAACAGGCGATCGGTTAGCAATCAGCCCCAGCATTTT | CASSDGTFLNRRSVSNQPQHF
. | TRBD1 | TRBJ1-2 | TRBV25-1 | TGTGCCAGCACCAGGACAGGGGCTGGAGGCTACACCTTC | CASTRTGAGGYTF
. | . | TRBJ1-2 | TRBV5-1 | TGCGCCAGCAGCTCGGGGGAGGGGAATGGCTACACCTTC | CASSSGEGNGYTF
. | . | TRBJ1-2 | TRBV2 | TGTGCCAGCAGTGAAGCGCGGGGGCTCTATGGCTACACCTTC | CASSEARGLYGYTF
. | . | TRBJ2-2 | TRBV6-5 | TGTGCCAGCAGTTACACGGTCCCGGGACTTTCTGGGGAGCTGTTTTTT | CASSYTVPGLSGELFF
. | . | TRBJ2-7 | TRBV6-6 | TGTGCCAGCAGTGGGGACATTATCTACGAGCAGTACTTC | CASSGDIIYEQYF
. | TRBD2 | TRBJ2-7 | TRBV29-1 | TGCAGCGTTGACTCAGGACTAGGTAAACAGAACGAGCAGTACTTC | CSVDSGLGKQNEQYF
. | TRBD2 | TRBJ2-2 | TRBV5-1 | TGCGCCAGCAGCTTCCTAGCGGGAGACGTGCTGTTTTTT | CASSFLAGDVLFF
. | TRBD1 | TRBJ1-4 | TRBV28 | TGTGCCAGCAGTTTCAACAGGGGGCTCTATGAAAAACTGTTTTTT | CASSFNRGLYEKLFF
. | . | TRBJ2-7 | TRBV18 | TGTGCCAGCTCACCACCGATGGCATTTGCCTACGAGCAGTACTTC | CASSPPMAFAYEQYF
. | TRBD2 | TRBJ2-2 | TRBV18 | TGTGCCAGCTCACCTTCCGGGACTAGCGGGAGTGTCACCGGGGAGCTGTTTTTT | CASSPSGTSGSVTGELFF
. | . | TRBJ1-2 | TRBV14 | TGTGCCAGCAGCCAGGTACACGGGAGCCAAGGCGGCTACACCTTC | CASSQVHGSQGGYTF
. | TRBD1 | TRBJ1-2 | TRBV5-6 | TGTGCCAGCAGCTTGGGTGACAGGGGTGGCTACACCTTC | CASSLGDRGGYTF
. | TRBD1 | TRBJ1-2 | TRBV10-3 | TGTGCCATCAGTGCGGGACAGGGTAATGGCTACACCTTC | CAISAGQGNGYTF
once | TRBD1 | TRBJ2-2 | TRBV30 | TGTGCCTGGAGTTCCGTACGTTTCCGTCAGGGGGCCGGGGAGCTGTTTTTT | CAWSSVRFRQGAGELFF
once | . | TRBJ1-2 | TRBV4-1 | TGCGCCAGCAGCCCGACCCTACGACAGTATGGCTACACCTTC | CASSPTLRQYGYTF
. | TRBD2 | TRBJ2-5 | TRBV10-3 | TGTGCCATCAGAGTAGCGGGAGGACTCCAAGAGACCCAGTACTTC | CAIRVAGGLQETQYF
. | . | TRBJ2-1 | TRBV27 | TGTGCCAGCAGTTTATCTGGGGGGTCGACTCCCTACAATGAGCAGTTCTTC | CASSLSGGSTPYNEQFF
. | . | TRBJ2-5 | TRBV5-6 | TGTGCCAGCAGCTTGAGGACAGATCAAGAGACCCAGTACTTC | CASSLRTDQETQYF
. | TRBD1 | TRBJ1-3 | TRBV28 | TGTGCCAGCAGCCCAGGGGGGACAGGGCGCTCTGGAAACACCATATATTTT | CASSPGGTGRSGNTIYF
. | TRBD1 | TRBJ2-3 | TRBV7-9 | TGTGCCAGCAGCCCACCGACAGGGGTTACAGATACGCAGTATTTT | CASSPPTGVTDTQYF